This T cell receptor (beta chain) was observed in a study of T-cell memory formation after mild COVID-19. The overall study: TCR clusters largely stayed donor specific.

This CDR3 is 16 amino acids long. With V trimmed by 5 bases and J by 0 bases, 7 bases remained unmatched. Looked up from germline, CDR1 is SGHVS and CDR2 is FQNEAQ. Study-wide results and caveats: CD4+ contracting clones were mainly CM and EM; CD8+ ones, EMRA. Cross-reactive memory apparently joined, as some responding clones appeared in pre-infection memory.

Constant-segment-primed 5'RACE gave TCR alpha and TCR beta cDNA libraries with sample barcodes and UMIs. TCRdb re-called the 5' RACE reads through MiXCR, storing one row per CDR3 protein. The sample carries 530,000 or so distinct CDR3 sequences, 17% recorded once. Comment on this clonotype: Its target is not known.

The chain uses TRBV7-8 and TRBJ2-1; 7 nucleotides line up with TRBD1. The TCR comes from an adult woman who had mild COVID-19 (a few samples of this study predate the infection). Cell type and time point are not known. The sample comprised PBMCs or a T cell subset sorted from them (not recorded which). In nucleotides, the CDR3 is TGTGCCAGCAGCAGACGGACAGGACGCTCCTACAATGAGCAGTTCTTC. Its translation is CASSRRTGRSYNEQFF.